Each of the 7 T cell receptor beta chains below was sequenced from the same sample in a study of blood T cell repertoires in COVID-19. The table came from immunoSEQ multiplex PCR; TCRdb's copy has only in-frame clones and leaves some out. The data contain approximately 170,000 clones, over 75% of them seen just once; the ten biggest clones take up 6.5% to 7.5%. The sample comprised peripheral blood. These receptors originate from a man at least 80 years old with COVID-19, enrolled during active disease.

The genes are TRBV27 and TRBJ1-5; no clear D gene. Germline CDR1 MNHEY, CDR2 SMNVEV (reference sequence). V dropped 2 bases and J dropped 9 bases, with 8 bases sitting between them. The CDR3 is 12 residues long. The CDR3 coding sequence is TGTGCCAGCAGTTTACCTTCCGGGCCCCAGCATTTT. Its translation is CASSLPSGPQHF.

V and J are TRBV7-9 and TRBJ2-2; 9 bases are shared with TRBD1. CDR3 length: 15 residues. From germline, CDR1 is SEHNR and CDR2 FQNEAQ (reference sequence). V shed 1 base and J 6 bases; nucleotides not matched to a gene: 3. CDR3 amino acids: CASSLGDREAGELFF. CDR3 bases: TGTGCCAGCAGCTTAGGGGACAGGGAAGCCGGGGAGCTGTTTTTT. Full variable domain (outside the CDR3, taken from reference TRBV7-9 and TRBJ2-2): DTGVSQNPRHKITKRGQNVTFRCDPISEHNRLYWYRQTLGQGPEFLTYFQNEAQLEKSRLLSDRFSAERPKGSFSTLEIQRTEQGDSAMYLCASSLGDREAGELFFGEGSRLTVL.

The CDR3 sequence: CASSRGTGGRNIQYF. The CDR3 coding sequence is TGTGCCAGTAGTAGGGGGACAGGAGGCAGAAACATTCAGTACTTC. V and J are TRBV6-2 or TRBV6-3 and TRBJ2-4; TRBD1 matches 8 bases. The germline gives CDR1 MNHEY, CDR2 SVGEGT. Unmatched junction bases numbered 13, after V lost 9 bases and J lost 6 bases. This CDR3 spans 15 amino acids.

The rearrangement joins TRBV5-6 to TRBJ1-1, with TRBD1 identical over 8 bases. The J segment lost 5 bases and the V segment lost 2 bases, leaving 2 bases of the junction unmatched. The germline V gene encodes CDR1 SGHDT and CDR2 YYEEEE. The CDR3 loop spans 13 amino acids. CDR3 in amino acids: CASSLQGETEAFF. The CDR3 coding sequence is TGTGCCAGCAGCTTACAGGGGGAGACTGAAGCTTTCTTT. Looking up the rest from reference TRBV5-6 and TRBJ1-1 gives the full variable domain: DAGVTQSPTHLIKTRGQQVTLRCSPKSGHDTVSWYQQALGQGPQFIFQYYEEEERQRGNFPDRFSGHQFPNYSSELNVNALLLGDSALYLCASSLQGETEAFFGQGTRLTVV.

The gene calls are TRBV19 and TRBJ1-4; 8 bases line up with TRBD1. Germline V CDR1 and CDR2: LNHDA, SQIVND (reference sequence). The CDR3 contains 19 residues. Trimming removed 6 bases from V and 0 bases from J; junction bases left unmatched: 15. The CDR3 protein is CASSTPADRASATNEKLFF. CDR3 bases: TGTGCCAGTAGCACTCCCGCGGACAGGGCCAGTGCAACTAATGAAAAACTGTTTTTT.

The chain links TRBV7-8 to TRBJ2-2, with 7 bases lining up with TRBD1. Germline values: CDR1 SGHVS, CDR2 FQNEAQ. Losses at the gene ends were 4 bases for V and 0 bases for J; bases not matched to a gene: 2. The CDR3 extends over 15 amino acids. CDR3 sequence: CASSSDRANTGELFF. CDR3 DNA: TGTGCCAGCAGCTCCGACAGGGCGAACACCGGGGAGCTGTTTTTT.

V is TRBV19 and J is TRBJ1-5; the match to TRBD1 covers 8 bases. Trimming took 4 bases from V and 5 from J; bases not matched to a gene: 4. The germline gives CDR1 LNHDA, CDR2 SQIVND (reference sequence). This CDR3 contains 14 residues. CDR3 DNA sequence: TGTGCCAGTAGTACGGGACAGGCCGATCAGCCCCAGCATTTT. Encoded protein: CASSTGQADQPQHF.